Listed here are 4 T cell receptor beta chains from one sample, sequenced in a study of graft-versus-host responses after intestinal transplantation. Produced via immunoSEQ multiplex PCR; TCRdb's table is partial and in-frame only. The sample has 130,000 or so clones, about nine tenths seen once. Their antigen targets remain unknown. The sequencing here drew on unstimulated CD4+ T cells sorted from spleen or lymph node cells, taken before intestinal transplant. The receptors come from a human donor who received an intestinal transplant.

The chain combines TRBV7-9 with TRBJ2-7, with D unresolved. The germline gives CDR1 SEHNR, CDR2 FQNEAQ (reference sequence). The length of the CDR3 is 15 residues. Trimming shortened V by 8 bases and J by 3 bases, and 20 bases separated the two germline ends. The CDR3 reads CASAAPGRPFYEQYF. CDR3 nucleotide sequence: TGTGCCAGCGCAGCGCCGGGCAGGCCTTTCTACGAGCAGTACTTC.

In regard to this clone: At one of its ends the junction is not consistent with the germline gene, which may arise from a read error. V is TRBV2 and J is TRBJ1-1; D possibly corresponds to TRBD1 (6 bases). Germline V gene sequence: CDR1 SNHLY, CDR2 FYNNEI. There are 14 residues in the CDR3. The CDR3 bases are TGTGCCAGCAGCGAAGACAGGCTGAGGGCTGAAGCTTTCTTT. Its translation: CASSEDRLRAEAFF.

The chain employs TRBV6-1 and TRBJ1-6; TRBD1 aligns across 8 bases. V dropped 6 bases and J dropped 3; count of bases not matched to a gene: 4. The CDR3 is made up of 15 amino acids. Germline V gene sequence: CDR1 MNHNS, CDR2 SASEGT. The CDR3 is CASRTGDSYNSPLHF. The CDR3 nucleotides read TGTGCCAGCAGGACAGGGGACAGCTATAATTCACCCCTCCACTTT.

The J gene is TRBJ2-1, the V gene TRBV2; 7 nucleotides match TRBD2. After removal of 7 bases from V and 3 bases from J, the junction contained 6 bases not matched to a gene. Germline V gene data show CDR1 as SNHLY and CDR2 as FYNNEI. The CDR3 is made up of 14 amino acids. CDR3: CASKIGRSYNEQFF. The CDR3 bases are TGTGCCAGCAAGATCGGGAGGAGCTACAATGAGCAGTTCTTC.